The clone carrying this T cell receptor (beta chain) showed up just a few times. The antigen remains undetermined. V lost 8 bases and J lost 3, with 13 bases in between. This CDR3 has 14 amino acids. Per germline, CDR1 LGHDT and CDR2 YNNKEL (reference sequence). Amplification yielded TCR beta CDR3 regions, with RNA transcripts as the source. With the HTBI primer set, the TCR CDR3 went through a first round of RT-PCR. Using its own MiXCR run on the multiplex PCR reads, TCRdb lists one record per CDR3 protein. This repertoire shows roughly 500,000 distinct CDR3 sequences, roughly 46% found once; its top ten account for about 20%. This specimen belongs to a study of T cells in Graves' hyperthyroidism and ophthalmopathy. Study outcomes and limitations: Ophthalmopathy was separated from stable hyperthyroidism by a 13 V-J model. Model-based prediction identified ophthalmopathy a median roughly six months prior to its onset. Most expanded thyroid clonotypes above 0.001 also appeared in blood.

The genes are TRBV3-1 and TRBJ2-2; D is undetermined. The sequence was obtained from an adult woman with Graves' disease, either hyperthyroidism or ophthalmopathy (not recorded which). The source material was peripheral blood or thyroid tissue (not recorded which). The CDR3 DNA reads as TGTGCCAGCGTAGAGTCGAGGTACACCGGGGAGCTGTTTTTT. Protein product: CASVESRYTGELFF.